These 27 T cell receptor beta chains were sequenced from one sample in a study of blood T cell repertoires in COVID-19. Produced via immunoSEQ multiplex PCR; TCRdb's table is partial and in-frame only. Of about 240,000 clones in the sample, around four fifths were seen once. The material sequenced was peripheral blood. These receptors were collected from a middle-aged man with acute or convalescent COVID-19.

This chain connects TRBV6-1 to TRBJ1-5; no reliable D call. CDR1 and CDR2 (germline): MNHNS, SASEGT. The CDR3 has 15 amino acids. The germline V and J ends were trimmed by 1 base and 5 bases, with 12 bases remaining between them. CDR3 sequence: CASSEGGGIHQPQHF. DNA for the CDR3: TGTGCCAGCAGTGAAGGTGGCGGTATTCATCAGCCCCAGCATTTT.

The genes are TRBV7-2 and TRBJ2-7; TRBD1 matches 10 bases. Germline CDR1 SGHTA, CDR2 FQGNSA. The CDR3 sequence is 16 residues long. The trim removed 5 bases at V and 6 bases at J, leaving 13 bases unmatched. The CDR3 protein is CASSRRQGAIGVEQYF. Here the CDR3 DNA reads TGTGCCAGCAGCAGGCGACAGGGGGCTATAGGGGTCGAGCAGTACTTC. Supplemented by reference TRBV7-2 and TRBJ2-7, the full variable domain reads GAGVSQSPSNKVTEKGKDVELRCDPISGHTALYWYRQSLGQGLEFLIYFQGNSAPDKSGLPSDRFSAERTGGSVSTLTIQRTQQEDSAVYLCASSRRQGAIGVEQYFGPGTRLTVT.

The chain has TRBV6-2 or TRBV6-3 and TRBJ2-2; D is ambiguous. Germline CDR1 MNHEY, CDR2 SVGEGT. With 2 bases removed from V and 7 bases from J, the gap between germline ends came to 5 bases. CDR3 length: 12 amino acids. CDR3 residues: CASSYTVGELFF. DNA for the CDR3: TGTGCCAGCAGTTACACAGTCGGGGAGCTGTTTTTT.

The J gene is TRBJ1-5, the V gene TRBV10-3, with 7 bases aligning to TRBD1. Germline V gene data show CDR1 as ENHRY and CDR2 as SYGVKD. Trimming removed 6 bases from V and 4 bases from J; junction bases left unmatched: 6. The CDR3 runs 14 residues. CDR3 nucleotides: TGTGCCATCAGACCACAGGGGACGAATCAGCCCCAGCATTTT. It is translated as CAIRPQGTNQPQHF.

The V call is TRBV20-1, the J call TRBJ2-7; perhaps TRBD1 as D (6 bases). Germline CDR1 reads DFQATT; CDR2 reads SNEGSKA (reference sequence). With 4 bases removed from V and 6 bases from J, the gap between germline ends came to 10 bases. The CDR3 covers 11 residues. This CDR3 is CSATWTAEQYF. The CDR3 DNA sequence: TGCAGTGCTACGTGGACAGCCGAGCAGTACTTC.

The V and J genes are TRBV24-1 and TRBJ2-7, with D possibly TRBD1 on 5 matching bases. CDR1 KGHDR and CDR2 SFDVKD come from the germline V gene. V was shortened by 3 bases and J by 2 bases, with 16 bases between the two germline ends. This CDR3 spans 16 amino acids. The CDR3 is CATSDSRVENPYEQYF. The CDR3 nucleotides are TGTGCCACCAGTGATAGCAGGGTTGAGAATCCCTACGAGCAGTACTTC.

CDR3 bases: TGTGCCAGCAGTCACCCCGGGGGAGTGAGCACTGAAGCTTTCTTT. It translates to CASSHPGGVSTEAFF. The chain is built from TRBV6-5 and TRBJ1-1; the D gene is possibly TRBD1 (5 bases). V dropped 5 bases and J dropped 4 bases, with 17 bases sitting between them. The CDR3 consists of 15 residues. Germline V gene data show CDR1 as MNHEY and CDR2 as SVGAGI.

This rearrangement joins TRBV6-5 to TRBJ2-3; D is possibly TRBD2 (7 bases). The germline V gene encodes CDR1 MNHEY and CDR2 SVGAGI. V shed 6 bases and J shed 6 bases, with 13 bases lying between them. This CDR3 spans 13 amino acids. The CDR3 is CASRAPGGDTQYF. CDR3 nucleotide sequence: TGTGCCAGCAGAGCCCCGGGGGGCGATACGCAGTATTTT.

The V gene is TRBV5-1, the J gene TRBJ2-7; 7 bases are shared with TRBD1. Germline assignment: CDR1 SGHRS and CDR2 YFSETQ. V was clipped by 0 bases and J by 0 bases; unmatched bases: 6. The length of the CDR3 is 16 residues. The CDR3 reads CASSLGAGTASYEQYF. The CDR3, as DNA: TGCGCCAGCAGCTTGGGTGCCGGGACAGCCTCCTACGAGCAGTACTTC. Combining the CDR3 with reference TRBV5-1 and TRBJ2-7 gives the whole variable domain KAGVTQTPRYLIKTRGQQVTLSCSPISGHRSVSWYQQTPGQGLQFLFEYFSETQRNKGNFPGRFSGRQFSNSRSEMNVSTLELGDSALYLCASSLGAGTASYEQYFGPGTRLTVT.

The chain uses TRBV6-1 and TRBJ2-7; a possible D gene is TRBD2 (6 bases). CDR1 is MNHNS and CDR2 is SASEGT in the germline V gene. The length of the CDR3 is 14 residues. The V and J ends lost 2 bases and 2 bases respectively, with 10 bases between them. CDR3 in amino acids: CASSELEGPYEQYF. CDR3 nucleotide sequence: TGTGCCAGCAGTGAACTGGAGGGCCCCTACGAGCAGTACTTC.

The CDR3 loop reads CASSFYEQYF. The CDR3 nucleotides are TGTGCCAGCAGCTTTTACGAGCAGTACTTC. The chain combines TRBV6-5 with TRBJ2-7; D gene unclear. V was trimmed by 6 bases and J by 4 bases, leaving 4 bases between them. CDR1 MNHEY and CDR2 SVGAGI come from the germline V gene. There are 10 residues in the CDR3.

The DNA of the CDR3 is TGTGCCAGCAGCTCAAGGACAGGGAGGATGGGCGGCTACACCTTC. Protein sequence: CASSSRTGRMGGYTF. The chain employs TRBV5-4 and TRBJ1-2; 8 nucleotides agree with TRBD1. V lost 3 bases and J lost 8; bases outside the gene matches: 12. Germline V gene lookup returns CDR1 SGHNT and CDR2 YYREEE (reference sequence). The CDR3 sequence is 15 residues long.

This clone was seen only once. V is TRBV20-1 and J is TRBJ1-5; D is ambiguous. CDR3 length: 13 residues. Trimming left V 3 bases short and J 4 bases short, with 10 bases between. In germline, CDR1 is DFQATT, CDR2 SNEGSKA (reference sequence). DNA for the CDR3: TGCAGTGCTAGTGGCGACACAAATCAGCCCCAGCATTTT. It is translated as CSASGDTNQPQHF.

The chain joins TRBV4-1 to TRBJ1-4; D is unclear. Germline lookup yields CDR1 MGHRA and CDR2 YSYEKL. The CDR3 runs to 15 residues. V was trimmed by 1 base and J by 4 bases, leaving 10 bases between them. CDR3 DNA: TGCGCCAGCAGCCAAGTAGGATCGGGTAATGAAAAACTGTTTTTT. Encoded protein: CASSQVGSGNEKLFF.

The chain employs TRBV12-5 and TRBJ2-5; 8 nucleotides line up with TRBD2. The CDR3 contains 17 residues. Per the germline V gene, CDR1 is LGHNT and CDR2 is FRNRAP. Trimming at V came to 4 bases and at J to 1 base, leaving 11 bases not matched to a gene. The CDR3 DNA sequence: TGTGCTAGTGGTTGGGCGGGAGGAACCTTTCTCCAAGAGACCCAGTACTTC. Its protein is CASGWAGGTFLQETQYF.

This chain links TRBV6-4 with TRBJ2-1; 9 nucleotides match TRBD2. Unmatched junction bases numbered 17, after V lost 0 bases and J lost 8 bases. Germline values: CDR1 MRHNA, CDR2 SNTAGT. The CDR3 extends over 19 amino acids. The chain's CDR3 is CASSDSLYLAGVGHHEQFF. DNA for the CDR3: TGTGCCAGCAGTGACTCGCTTTATTTAGCGGGAGTAGGGCATCATGAGCAGTTCTTC.

The CDR3 reads CASSLVAGAPSYEQYF. In DNA form, the CDR3 reads TGTGCCAGCAGCTTAGTAGCGGGGGCACCTTCCTACGAGCAGTACTTC. J is TRBJ2-7 and V is TRBV7-8; 9 positions agree with TRBD2. V lost 1 base and J lost 1; bases outside the gene matches: 5. The length of the CDR3 is 16 residues. The V gene's germline CDR1 is SGHVS and CDR2 FQNEAQ.

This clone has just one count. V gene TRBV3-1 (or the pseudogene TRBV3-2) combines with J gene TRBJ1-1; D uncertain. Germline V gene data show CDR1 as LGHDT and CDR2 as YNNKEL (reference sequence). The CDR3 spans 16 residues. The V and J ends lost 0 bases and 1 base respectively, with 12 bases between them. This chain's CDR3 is CASSQERELWNTEAFF. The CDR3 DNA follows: TGTGCCAGCAGCCAAGAGAGGGAATTATGGAACACTGAAGCTTTCTTT.

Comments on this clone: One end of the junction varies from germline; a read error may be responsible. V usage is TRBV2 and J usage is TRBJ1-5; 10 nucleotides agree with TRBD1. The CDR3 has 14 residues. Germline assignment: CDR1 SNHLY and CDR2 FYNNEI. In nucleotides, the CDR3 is TGTGCCAGCAGTGAAGCGGGGACAGGGGCCTATGAGGTATTT. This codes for CASSEAGTGAYEVF.

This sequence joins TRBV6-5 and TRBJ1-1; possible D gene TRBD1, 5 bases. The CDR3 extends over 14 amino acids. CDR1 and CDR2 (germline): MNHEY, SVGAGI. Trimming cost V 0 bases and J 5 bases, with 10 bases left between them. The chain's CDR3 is CASSYSGGRTEAFF. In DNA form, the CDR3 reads TGTGCCAGCAGTTACTCCGGGGGGAGGACTGAAGCTTTCTTT.

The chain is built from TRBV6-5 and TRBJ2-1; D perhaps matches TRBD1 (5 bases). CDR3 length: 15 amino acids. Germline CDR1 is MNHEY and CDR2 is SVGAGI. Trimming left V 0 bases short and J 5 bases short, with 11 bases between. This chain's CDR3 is CASSYSAQGDNEQFF. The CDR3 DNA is TGTGCCAGCAGTTACTCGGCCCAAGGGGACAATGAGCAGTTCTTC.

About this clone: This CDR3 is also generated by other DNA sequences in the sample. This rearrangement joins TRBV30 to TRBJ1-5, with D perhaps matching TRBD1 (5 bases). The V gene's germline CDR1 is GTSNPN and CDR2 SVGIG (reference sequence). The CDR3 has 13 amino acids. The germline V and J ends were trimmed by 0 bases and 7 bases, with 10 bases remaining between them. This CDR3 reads CAWSVQAGQPQHF. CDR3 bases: TGTGCCTGGAGTGTACAGGCCGGGCAGCCCCAGCATTTT.

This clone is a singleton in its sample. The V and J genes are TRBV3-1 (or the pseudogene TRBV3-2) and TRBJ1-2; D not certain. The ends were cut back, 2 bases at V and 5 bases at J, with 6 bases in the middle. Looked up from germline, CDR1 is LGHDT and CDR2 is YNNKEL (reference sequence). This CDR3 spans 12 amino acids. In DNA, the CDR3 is TGTGCCAGCAGCCAACGGGGTTATGGCTACACCTTC. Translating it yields CASSQRGYGYTF.

This CDR3 reads CASSPSSYQDNEQFF. The CDR3 DNA reads as TGTGCCAGCAGCCCGTCGTCGTACCAGGACAATGAGCAGTTCTTC. The rearrangement links TRBV11-2 to TRBJ2-1; the D is unclear. Between the trimmed V and J ends, which lost 5 bases and 5 bases, there was a span of 16 bases. The CDR3 is 15 amino acids. Per the germline V gene, CDR1 is SGHAT and CDR2 is FQNNGV. The full variable domain, in which reference TRBV11-2 and TRBJ2-1 provide the parts outside the CDR3, is EAGVAQSPRYKIIEKRQSVAFWCNPISGHATLYWYQQILGQGPKLLIQFQNNGVVDDSQLPKDRFSAERLKGVDSTLKIQPAKLEDSAVYLCASSPSSYQDNEQFFGPGTRLTVL.

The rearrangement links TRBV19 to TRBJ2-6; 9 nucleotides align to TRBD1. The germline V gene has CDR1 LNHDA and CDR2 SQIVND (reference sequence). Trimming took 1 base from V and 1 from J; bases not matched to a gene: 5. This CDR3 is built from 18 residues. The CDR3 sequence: CASSIVGTGLSGANVLTF. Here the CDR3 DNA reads TGTGCCAGTAGTATAGTTGGGACAGGGTTATCTGGGGCCAACGTCCTGACTTTC.

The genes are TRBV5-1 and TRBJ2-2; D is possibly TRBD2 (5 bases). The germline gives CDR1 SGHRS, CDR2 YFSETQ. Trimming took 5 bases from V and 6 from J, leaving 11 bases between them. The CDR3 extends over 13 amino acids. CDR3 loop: CASSDTGAGELFF. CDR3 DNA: TGCGCCAGCAGTGACACCGGGGCCGGGGAGCTGTTTTTT.

The CDR3: CASSRGAPYNEQFF. In nucleotides, the CDR3 is TGCGCCAGCAGTCGGGGGGCCCCCTACAATGAGCAGTTCTTC. V gene TRBV10-1 combines with J gene TRBJ2-1; possible D gene TRBD2, 7 bases. V shed 5 bases and J shed 2 bases, with 10 bases lying between them. Germline-derived CDR1 and CDR2 are WNHNN and SYGVQD (reference sequence). The CDR3 runs 14 residues.